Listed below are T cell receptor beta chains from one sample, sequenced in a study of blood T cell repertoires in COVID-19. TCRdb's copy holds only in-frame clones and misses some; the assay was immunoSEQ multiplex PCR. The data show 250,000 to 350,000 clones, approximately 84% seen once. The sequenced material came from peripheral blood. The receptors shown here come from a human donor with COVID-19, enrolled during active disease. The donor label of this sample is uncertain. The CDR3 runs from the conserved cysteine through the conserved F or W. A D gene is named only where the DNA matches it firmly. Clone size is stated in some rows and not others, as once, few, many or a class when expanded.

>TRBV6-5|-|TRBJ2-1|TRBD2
CASRLVLAGVNEQFF
TGTGCCAGCAGGCTCGTCCTAGCGGGTGTAAATGAGCAGTTCTTC
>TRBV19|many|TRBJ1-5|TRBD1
CATSGGSRNQPQHF
TGTGCCACCTCAGGGGGGAGTCGCAATCAGCCCCAGCATTTT
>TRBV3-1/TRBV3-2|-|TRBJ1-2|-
CASSPSGEQGYTF
TGTGCCAGCAGCCCCTCCGGGGAACAAGGCTACACCTTC
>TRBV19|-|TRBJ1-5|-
CASSGQNQPQHF
TGTGCCAGTAGTGGACAGAATCAGCCCCAGCATTTT
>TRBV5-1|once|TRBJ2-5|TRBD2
CASSWTSGNQETQYF
TGCGCCAGCAGCTGGACTAGCGGTAACCAAGAGACCCAGTACTTC
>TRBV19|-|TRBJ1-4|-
CASSPGGHENEKLFF
TGTGCCAGTAGTCCGGGGGGGCACGAAAATGAAAAACTGTTTTTT
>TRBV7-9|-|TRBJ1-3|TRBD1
CASSLEGQGSPGNTIYF
TGTGCCAGCAGCTTAGAGGGACAGGGGAGTCCTGGAAACACCATATATTTT
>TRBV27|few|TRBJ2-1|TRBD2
CASSPLPGLAPGENEQFF
TGTGCCAGCAGTCCTCTCCCGGGACTAGCGCCTGGGGAGAATGAGCAGTTCTTC
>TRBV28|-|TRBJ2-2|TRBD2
CATREGGLAGESGELFF
TGTGCCACTCGGGAGGGAGGACTAGCGGGAGAATCCGGGGAGCTGTTTTTT
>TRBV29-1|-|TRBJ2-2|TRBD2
CSVPSSTPGTSGTGANTGELFF
TGCAGCGTTCCTTCCTCAACCCCCGGGACTAGCGGCACCGGGGCGAACACCGGGGAGCTGTTTTTT